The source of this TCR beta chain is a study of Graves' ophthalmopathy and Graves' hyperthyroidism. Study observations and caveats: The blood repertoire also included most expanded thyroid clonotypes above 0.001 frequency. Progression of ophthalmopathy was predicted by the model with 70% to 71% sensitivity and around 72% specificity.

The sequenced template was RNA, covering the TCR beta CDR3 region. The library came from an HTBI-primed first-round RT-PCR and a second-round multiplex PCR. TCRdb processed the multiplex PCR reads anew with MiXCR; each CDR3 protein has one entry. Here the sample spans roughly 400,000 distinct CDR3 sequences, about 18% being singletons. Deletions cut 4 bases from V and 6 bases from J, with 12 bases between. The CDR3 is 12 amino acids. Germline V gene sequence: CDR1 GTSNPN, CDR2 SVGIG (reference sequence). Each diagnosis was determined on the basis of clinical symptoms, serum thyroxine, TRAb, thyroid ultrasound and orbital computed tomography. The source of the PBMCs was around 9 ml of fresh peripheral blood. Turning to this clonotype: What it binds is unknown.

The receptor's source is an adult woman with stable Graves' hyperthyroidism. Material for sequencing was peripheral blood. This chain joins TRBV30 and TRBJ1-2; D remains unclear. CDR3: CAWTGPRHGYTF. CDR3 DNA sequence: TGTGCCTGGACAGGCCCACGACATGGCTACACCTTC.